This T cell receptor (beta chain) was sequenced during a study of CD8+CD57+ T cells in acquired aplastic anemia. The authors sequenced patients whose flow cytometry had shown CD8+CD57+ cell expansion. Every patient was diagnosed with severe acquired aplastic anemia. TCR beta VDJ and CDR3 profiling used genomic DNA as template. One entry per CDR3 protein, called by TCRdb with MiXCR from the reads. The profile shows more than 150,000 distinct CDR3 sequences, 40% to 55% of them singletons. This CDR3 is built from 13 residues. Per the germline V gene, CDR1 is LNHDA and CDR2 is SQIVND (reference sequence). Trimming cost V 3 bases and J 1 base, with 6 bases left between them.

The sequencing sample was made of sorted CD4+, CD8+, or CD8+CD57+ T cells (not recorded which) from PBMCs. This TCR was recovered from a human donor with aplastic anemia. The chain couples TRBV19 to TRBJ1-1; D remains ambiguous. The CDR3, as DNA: TGTGCCAGTAGTATCGACGGGAACACTGAAGCTTTCTTT. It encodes CASSIDGNTEAFF.